This TCR beta chain originates from a study of blood T cells in healthy people across ages. Overall study context: About one barcoded beta molecule per two T cells was the capture yield of template switching. Findings of the study overall: One million T cells yielded diversity estimates that were considered underestimates. CMV status of donors was not determined, possibly confounding expanded clonotype changes.

The second PCR ran about 6 to 12 cycles with a sample-barcoded 5' primer and J-beta primers. Via MiXCR, TCRdb re-called the 5' RACE reads, giving one row per CDR3 protein. The sample holds 1.4 million or so distinct CDR3 sequences, about 42% seen once. Comment on this clonotype: Its specificity is unknown.

The junction had 18 bases not matched to a gene; V was cut back by 2 bases and J by 1 base. Germline CDR1 reads DFQATT; CDR2 reads SNEGSKA (reference sequence). The CDR3 spans 19 residues. The chain joins TRBV20-1 to TRBJ2-7; 9 positions match TRBD2. The sequencing input was blood. The TCR comes from a woman under 30 in good health. Written as DNA, the CDR3 is TGCAGTGCTAGAACCTTCTCAGTGAGCGGGGGGCCGAATTCCTACGAGCAGTACTTC. Amino acids: CSARTFSVSGGPNSYEQYF.